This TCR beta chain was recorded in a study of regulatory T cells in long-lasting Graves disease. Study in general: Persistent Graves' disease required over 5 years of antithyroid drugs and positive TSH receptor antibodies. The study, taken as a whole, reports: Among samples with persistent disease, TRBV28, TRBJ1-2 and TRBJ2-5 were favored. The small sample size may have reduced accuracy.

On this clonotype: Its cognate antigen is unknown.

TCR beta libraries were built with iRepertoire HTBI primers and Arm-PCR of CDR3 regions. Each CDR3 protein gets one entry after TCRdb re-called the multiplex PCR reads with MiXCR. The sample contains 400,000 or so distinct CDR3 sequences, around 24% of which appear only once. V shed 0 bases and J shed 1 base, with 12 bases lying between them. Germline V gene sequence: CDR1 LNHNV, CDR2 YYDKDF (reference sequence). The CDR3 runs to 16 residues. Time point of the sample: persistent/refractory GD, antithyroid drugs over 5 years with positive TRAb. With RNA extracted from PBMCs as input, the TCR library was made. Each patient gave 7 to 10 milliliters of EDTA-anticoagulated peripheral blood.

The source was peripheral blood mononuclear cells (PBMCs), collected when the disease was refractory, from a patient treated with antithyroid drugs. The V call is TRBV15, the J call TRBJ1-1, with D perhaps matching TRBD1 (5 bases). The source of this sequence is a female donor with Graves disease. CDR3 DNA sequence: TGTGCCACCAGCAGAGACCAGGGCGGTCGGAACACTGAAGCTTTCTTT. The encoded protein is CATSRDQGGRNTEAFF.